This TCR beta chain was recorded in a study of post-analysis software for immune sequencing data. Findings and limits, study-wide: Higher frequency in patients than in controls was seen for five TRBV segments, with TRBV5-6, TRBV5-1 and TRBV20-1 among them.

The TCR beta cDNA libraries contained unique molecular identifiers. TCRdb analysed the PCR reads with MiXCR anew, one entry per CDR3 protein. Of roughly 580,000 distinct CDR3 sequences listed, roughly 40% were seen once; the top ten hold under 2%. Of note for this clonotype: Its antigen is as yet unknown.

The germline V and J ends were trimmed by 3 bases and 4 bases, with 8 bases remaining between them. CDR3 length: 13 residues. Germline CDR1 and CDR2: ENHRY and SYGVKD. The sample was blood. The genes are TRBV10-3 and TRBJ2-3; D gene uncertain. The TCR was taken from a girl aged 5-17 years with multiple sclerosis. The CDR3 coding sequence is TGTGCCATCAGTGACCGCGGACCAGATACGCAGTATTTT. Amino acid sequence: CAISDRGPDTQYF.